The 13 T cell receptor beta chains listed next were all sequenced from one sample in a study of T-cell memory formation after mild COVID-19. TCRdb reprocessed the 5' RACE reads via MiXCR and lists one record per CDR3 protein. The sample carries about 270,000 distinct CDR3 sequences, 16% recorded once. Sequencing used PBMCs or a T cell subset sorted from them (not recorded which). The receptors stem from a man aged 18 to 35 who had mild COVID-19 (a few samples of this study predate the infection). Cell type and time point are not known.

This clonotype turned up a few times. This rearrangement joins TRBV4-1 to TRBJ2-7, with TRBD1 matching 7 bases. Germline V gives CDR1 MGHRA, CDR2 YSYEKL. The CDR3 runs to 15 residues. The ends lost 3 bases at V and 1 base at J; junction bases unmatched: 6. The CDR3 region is CASSHQRQGSYEQYF. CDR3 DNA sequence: TGCGCCAGCAGCCACCAAAGACAGGGATCCTACGAGCAGTACTTC.

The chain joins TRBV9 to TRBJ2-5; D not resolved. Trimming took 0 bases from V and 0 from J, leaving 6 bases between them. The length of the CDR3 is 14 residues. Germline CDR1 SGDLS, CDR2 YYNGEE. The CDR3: CASSVASDQETQYF. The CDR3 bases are TGTGCCAGCAGCGTAGCGTCAGACCAAGAGACCCAGTACTTC. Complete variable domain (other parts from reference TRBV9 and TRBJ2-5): DSGVTQTPKHLITATGQRVTLRCSPRSGDLSVYWYQQSLDQGLQFLIQYYNGEERAKGNILERFSAQQFPDLHSELNLSSLELGDSALYFCASSVASDQETQYFGPGTRLLVL.

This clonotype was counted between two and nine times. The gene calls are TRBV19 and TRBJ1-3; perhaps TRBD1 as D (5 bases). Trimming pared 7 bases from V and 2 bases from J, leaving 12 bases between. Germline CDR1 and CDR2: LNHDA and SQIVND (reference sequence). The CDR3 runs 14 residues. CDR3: CASIGAEAGNTIYF. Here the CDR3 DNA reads TGTGCCAGTATAGGGGCTGAAGCTGGAAACACCATATATTTT.

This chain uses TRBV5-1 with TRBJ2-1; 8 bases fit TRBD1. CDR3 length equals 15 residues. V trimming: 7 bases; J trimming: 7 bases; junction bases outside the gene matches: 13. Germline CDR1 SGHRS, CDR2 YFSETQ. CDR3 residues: CASSLAGGALNEQFF. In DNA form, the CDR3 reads TGCGCCAGCTCGCTGGCAGGGGGCGCGTTAAATGAGCAGTTCTTC.

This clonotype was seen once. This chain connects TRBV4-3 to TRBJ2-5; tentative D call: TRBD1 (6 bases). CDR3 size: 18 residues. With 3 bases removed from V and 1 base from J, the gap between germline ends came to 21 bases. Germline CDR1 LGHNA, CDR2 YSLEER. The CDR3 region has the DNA TGCGCCAGCAGCCACAACCTCCGCGTCACAGGGTCCCAAGAGACCCAGTACTTC. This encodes CASSHNLRVTGSQETQYF.

The CDR3 spells CASSLLRDRETQYF. CDR3 in DNA: TGTGCCAGCAGCTTGTTGAGGGATAGAGAGACCCAGTACTTC. V usage is TRBV7-9 and J usage is TRBJ2-5, with D possibly TRBD2 on 5 matching bases. The CDR3 has 14 residues. Germline loops: CDR1 SEHNR, CDR2 FQNEAQ (reference sequence). The V end lost 3 bases, the J end lost 4 bases, and 12 bases lay between the germline ends.

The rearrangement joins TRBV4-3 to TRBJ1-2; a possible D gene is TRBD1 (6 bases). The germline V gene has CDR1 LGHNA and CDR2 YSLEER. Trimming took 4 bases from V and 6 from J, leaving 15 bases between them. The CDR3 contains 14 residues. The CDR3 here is CASSRSSGGHGYTF. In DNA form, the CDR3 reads TGCGCCAGCAGCCGCTCGAGCGGGGGGCATGGCTACACCTTC.

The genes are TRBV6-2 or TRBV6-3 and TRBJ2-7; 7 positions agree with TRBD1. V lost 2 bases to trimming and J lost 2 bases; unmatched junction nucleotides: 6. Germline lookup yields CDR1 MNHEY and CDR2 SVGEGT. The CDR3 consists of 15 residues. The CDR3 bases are TGTGCCAGCAGTTACGCTACAGGGGAAACCTACGAGCAGTACTTC. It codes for CASSYATGETYEQYF.

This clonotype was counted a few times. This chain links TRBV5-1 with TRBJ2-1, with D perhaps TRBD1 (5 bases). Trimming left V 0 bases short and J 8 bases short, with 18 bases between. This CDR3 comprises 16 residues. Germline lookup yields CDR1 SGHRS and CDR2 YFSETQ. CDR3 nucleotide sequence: TGCGCCAGCAGCTTGGGAGGTGGACCCCCAGGGTATGAGCAGTTCTTC. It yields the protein CASSLGGGPPGYEQFF.

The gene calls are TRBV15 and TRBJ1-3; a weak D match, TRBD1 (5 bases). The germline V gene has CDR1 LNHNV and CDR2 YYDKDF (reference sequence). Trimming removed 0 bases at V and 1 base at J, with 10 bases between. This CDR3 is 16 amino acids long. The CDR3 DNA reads TGTGCCACCAGCAGAGATTCGGGACTATCTGGAAACACCATATATTTT. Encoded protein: CATSRDSGLSGNTIYF.

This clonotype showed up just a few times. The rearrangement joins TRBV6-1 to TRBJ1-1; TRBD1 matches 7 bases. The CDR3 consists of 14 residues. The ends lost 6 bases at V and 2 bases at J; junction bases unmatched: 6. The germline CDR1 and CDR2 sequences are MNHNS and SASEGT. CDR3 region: CASRKQGSNTEAFF. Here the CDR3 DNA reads TGTGCCAGCAGGAAACAGGGGTCAAACACTGAAGCTTTCTTT.

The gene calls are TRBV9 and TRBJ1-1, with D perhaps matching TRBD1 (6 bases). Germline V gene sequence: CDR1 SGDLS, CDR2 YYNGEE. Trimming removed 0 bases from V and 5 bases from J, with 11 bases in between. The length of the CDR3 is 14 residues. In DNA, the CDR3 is TGTGCCAGCAGCGTAGCGCAGGGGTGGACTGAAGCTTTCTTT. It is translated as CASSVAQGWTEAFF.

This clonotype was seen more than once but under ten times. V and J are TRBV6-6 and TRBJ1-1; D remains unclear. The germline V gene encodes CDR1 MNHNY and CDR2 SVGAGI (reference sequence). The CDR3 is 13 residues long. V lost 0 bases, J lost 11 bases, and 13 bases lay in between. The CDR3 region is CASSYSISGGAFF. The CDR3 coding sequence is TGTGCCAGCAGTTACTCGATTTCCGGAGGCGCTTTCTTT.